Sequencing of this T cell receptor beta chain was carried out in a study of long-term antiretroviral therapy in people with HIV. Study-level points and caveats: ART adherence, viral resistance and therapy changes went undocumented.

Concerning this clone itself: Antigen: not known.

At survey level, the immunoSEQ assay was run in its v3.0 version. Clones were read by immunoSEQ multiplex PCR, and TCRdb kept only the in-frame ones, dropping some. The table has around 23,000 clones, over 80% seen once. The CDR3 contains 14 residues. Germline V gene data show CDR1 as SSHAT and CDR2 as FNYEAQ (reference sequence). The starting material was unsorted PBMCs, obtained 1.8 years before starting antiretroviral therapy. The chain joins TRBV7-7 to TRBJ2-5; D could derive from TRBD1 or TRBD2 (5 bases each). The clonotype originates from a man aged 50 to 59 with HIV. CDR3 region: CASSPTGARETQYF. DNA of the CDR3: TGTGCTAGCTCCCCGACCGGGGCGAGGGAGACCCAGTACTTC.